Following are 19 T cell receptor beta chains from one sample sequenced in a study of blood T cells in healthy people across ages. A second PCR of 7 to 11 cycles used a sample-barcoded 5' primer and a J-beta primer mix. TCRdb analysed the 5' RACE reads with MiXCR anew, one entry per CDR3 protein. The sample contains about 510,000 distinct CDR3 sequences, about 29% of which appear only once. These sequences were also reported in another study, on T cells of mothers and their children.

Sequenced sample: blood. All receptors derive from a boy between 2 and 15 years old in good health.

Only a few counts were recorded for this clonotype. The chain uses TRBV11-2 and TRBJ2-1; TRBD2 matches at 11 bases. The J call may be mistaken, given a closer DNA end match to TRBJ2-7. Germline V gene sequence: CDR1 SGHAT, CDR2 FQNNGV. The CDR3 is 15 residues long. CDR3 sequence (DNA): TGTGCCAGCAGTTTCAAGACTAGCGGGACAGTAGAGCAGTACTTC. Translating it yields CASSFKTSGTVEQYF.

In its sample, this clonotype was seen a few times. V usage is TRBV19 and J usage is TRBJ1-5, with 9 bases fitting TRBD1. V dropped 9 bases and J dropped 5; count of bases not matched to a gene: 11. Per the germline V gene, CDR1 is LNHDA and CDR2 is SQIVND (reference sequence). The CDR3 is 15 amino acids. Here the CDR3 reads CASERTGGAYQPQHF. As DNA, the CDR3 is TGTGCCAGCGAAAGAACAGGGGGCGCATATCAGCCCCAGCATTTT.

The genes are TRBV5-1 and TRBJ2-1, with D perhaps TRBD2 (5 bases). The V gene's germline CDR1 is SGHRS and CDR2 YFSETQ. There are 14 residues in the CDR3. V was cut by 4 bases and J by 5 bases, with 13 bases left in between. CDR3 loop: CASSPFSANNEQFF. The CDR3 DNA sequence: TGCGCCAGCAGCCCCTTTAGCGCGAACAATGAGCAGTTCTTC.

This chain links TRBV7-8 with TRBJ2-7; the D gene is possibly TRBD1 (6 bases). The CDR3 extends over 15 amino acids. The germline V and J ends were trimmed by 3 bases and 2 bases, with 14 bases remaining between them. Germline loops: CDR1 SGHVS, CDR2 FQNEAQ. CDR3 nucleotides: TGTGCCAGCAGCTTTCGGGACACAACCCCCTACGAGCAGTACTTC. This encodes CASSFRDTTPYEQYF.

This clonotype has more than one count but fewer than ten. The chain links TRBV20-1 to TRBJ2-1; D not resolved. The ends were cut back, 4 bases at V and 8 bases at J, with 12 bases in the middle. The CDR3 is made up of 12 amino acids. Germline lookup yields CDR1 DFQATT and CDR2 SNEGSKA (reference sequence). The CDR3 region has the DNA TGCAGTGCTAAGGTCGATCGCGATGAGCAGTTCTTC. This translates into CSAKVDRDEQFF.

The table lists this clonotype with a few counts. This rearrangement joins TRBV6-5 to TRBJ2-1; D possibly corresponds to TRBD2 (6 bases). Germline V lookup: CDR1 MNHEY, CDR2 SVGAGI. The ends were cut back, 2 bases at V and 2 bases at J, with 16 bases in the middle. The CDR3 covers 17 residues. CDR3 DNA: TGTGCCAGCAGTTACCGGGGGAGCCCCCAACCCTACAATGAGCAGTTCTTC. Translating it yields CASSYRGSPQPYNEQFF.

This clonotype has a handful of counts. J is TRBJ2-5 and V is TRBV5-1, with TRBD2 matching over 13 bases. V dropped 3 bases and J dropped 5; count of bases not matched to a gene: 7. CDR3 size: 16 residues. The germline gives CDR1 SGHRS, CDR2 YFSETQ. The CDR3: CASSSGLAGALETQYF. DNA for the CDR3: TGCGCCAGCAGCTCTGGACTAGCGGGAGCTCTGGAGACCCAGTACTTC.

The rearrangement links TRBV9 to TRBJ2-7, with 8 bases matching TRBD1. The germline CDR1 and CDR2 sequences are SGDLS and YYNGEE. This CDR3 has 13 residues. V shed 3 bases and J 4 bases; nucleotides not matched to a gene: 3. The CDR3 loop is CASSAGGKYEQYF. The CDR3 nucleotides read TGTGCCAGCAGCGCAGGGGGCAAATACGAGCAGTACTTC.

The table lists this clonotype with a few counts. The CDR3 is CASSLDSGSRQFF. The CDR3 coding sequence is TGTGCCAGCAGCTTAGATAGCGGGAGTCGGCAGTTCTTC. The rearrangement joins TRBV7-8 to TRBJ2-5, with TRBD2 matching over 9 bases. The DNA end lines up better with TRBJ2-1; the J call may be wrong. Germline V lookup: CDR1 SGHVS, CDR2 FQNEAQ. The CDR3 contains 13 residues.

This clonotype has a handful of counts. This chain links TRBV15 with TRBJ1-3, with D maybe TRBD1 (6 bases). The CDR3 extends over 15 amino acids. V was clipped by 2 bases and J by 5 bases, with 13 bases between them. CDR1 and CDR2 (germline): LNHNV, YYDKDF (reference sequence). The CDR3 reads CATSRSRQDRNTIYF. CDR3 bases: TGTGCCACCAGCAGATCCCGACAGGATAGAAACACCATATATTTT. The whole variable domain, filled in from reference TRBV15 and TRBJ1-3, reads DAMVIQNPRYQVTQFGKPVTLSCSQTLNHNVMYWYQQKSSQAPKLLFHYYDKDFNNEADTPDNFQSRRPNTSFCFLDIRSPGLGDTAMYLCATSRSRQDRNTIYFGEGSWLTVV.

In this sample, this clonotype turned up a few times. The CDR3 sequence: CASSSQGGRSPDTQYF. The CDR3 nucleotides are TGCGCCAGCAGCTCCCAGGGAGGGAGAAGCCCAGATACGCAGTATTTT. The rearrangement uses TRBV5-1 and TRBJ2-3, with 7 positions matching TRBD2. With 3 bases clipped from V and 4 bases from J, the junction kept 11 bases outside the gene matches. Per the germline V gene, CDR1 is SGHRS and CDR2 is YFSETQ. The CDR3 extends over 16 amino acids.

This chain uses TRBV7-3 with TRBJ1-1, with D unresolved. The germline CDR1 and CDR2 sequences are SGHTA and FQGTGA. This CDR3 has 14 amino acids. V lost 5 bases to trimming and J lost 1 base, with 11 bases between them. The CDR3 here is CASSPSGANTEAFF. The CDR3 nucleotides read TGTGCCAGCAGCCCCAGCGGAGCGAACACTGAAGCTTTCTTT.

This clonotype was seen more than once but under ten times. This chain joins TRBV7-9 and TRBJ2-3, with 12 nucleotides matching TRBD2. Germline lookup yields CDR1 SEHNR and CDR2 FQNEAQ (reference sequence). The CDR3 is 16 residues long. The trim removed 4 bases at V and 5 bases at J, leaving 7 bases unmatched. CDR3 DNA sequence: TGTGCCAGCAGCTATCTAGCGGGGGGGCCGTTAGATACGCAGTATTTT. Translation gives CASSYLAGGPLDTQYF.

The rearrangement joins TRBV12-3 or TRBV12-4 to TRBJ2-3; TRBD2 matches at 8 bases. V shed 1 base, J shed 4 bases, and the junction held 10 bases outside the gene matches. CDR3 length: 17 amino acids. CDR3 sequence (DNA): TGTGCCAGCAGTTTAGGACAGCGGGAGAGGTTGGCAGATACGCAGTATTTT. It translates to CASSLGQRERLADTQYF.

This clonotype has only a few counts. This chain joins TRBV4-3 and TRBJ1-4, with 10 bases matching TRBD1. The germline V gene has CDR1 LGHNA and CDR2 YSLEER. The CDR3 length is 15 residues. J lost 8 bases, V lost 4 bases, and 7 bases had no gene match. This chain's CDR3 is CASSRWTGGGEKLFF. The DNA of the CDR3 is TGCGCCAGCAGCCGCTGGACAGGGGGTGGAGAAAAACTGTTTTTT.

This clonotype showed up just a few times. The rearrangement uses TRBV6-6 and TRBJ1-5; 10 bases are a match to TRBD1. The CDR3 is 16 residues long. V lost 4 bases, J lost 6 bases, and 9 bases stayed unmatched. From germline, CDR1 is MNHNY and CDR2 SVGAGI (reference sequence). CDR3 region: CASSSLGQGKGQPQHF. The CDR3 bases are TGTGCCAGCAGTTCCCTGGGACAGGGGAAGGGTCAGCCCCAGCATTTT.

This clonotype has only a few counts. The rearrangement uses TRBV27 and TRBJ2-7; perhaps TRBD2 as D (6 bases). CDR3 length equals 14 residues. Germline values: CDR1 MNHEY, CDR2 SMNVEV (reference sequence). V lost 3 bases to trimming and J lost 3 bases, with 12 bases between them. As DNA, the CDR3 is TGTGCCAGCAGTTTCTACGCGGGGAGCTACGAGCAGTACTTC. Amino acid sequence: CASSFYAGSYEQYF.

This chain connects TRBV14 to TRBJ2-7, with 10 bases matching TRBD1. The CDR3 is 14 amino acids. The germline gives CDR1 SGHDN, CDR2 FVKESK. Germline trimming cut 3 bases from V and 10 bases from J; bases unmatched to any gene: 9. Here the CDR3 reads CASSHAGTGDVQYF. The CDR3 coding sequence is TGTGCCAGCAGCCACGCCGGGACAGGGGACGTACAGTACTTC. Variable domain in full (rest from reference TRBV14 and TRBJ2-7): EAGVTQFPSHSVIEKGQTVTLRCDPISGHDNLYWYRRVMGKEIKFLLHFVKESKQDESGMPNNRFLAERTGGTYSTLKVQPAELEDSGVYFCASSHAGTGDVQYFGPGTRLTVT.

The CDR3 nucleotides are TGTGCCAGCAGCCAGGATGACAGGAACTATGGCTACACCTTC. Its translation is CASSQDDRNYGYTF. The chain carries TRBV3-1 and TRBJ1-2; perhaps TRBD1 as D (6 bases). From germline, CDR1 is LGHDT and CDR2 YNNKEL (reference sequence). V shed 3 bases and J shed 2 bases, with 10 bases lying between them. The CDR3 runs 14 residues.